The 24 T cell receptor beta chains below all came from one sample that was sequenced in a study of regulatory T cells in long-lasting Graves disease. Stated time point: newly diagnosed GD, antithyroid drugs for less than 3 months. Generation of the TCR library employed RNA extracted from PBMCs. HTBI primers from iRepertoire and Arm-PCR of CDR3 regions yielded the TCR beta libraries. TCRdb passed the multiplex PCR reads through MiXCR, listing each CDR3 protein once. The sample has a few hundred thousand distinct CDR3 sequences; 10% to 15% are singletons. The same specimen was also included in a second study, on T cells in Graves' hyperthyroidism and ophthalmopathy.

Sequencing used peripheral blood mononuclear cells (PBMCs), obtained at new diagnosis, from a patient treated with antithyroid drugs. These receptors all come from a woman between 18 and 29 years old with Graves disease.

Ten or more counts support this clonotype. The chain joins TRBV5-5 to TRBJ1-5; D is perhaps TRBD1 (6 bases). There are 16 residues in the CDR3. Germline CDR1 and CDR2: SGHKS and YYEKEE (reference sequence). Trimming took 0 bases from V and 0 from J, leaving 10 bases between them. This CDR3 is CASSLGGLDSNQPQHF. The DNA for the CDR3 is TGTGCCAGCAGCTTGGGGGGGCTGGATAGCAATCAGCCCCAGCATTTT.

This clonotype was counted ten times or more. The chain joins TRBV20-1 to TRBJ1-1; D not certain. Trimming removed 3 bases at V and 4 bases at J, with 15 bases between. The CDR3 loop spans 14 amino acids. Germline values: CDR1 DFQATT, CDR2 SNEGSKA (reference sequence). CDR3 protein: CSARRGGLATEAFF. DNA for the CDR3: TGCAGTGCTAGGCGGGGAGGTTTGGCCACTGAAGCTTTCTTT.

This clonotype was observed at least ten times. The chain has TRBV5-6 and TRBJ1-1, with 9 bases aligning to TRBD1. This CDR3 region has 16 residues. The germline CDR1 and CDR2 sequences are SGHDT and YYEEEE. Germline trimming cut 0 bases from V and 5 bases from J; bases unmatched to any gene: 8. Written as DNA, the CDR3 is TGTGCCAGCAGCTTGGGGATCGGACAGGGGAGAACTGAAGCTTTCTTT. Its translation is CASSLGIGQGRTEAFF.

This clonotype came up many times. V is TRBV6-5 and J is TRBJ2-7, with no clear D. V dropped 4 bases and J dropped 2 bases, with 9 bases sitting between them. CDR1 and CDR2 from the germline V gene are MNHEY and SVGAGI. The CDR3 length is 13 residues. The CDR3: CASSLTPTYEQYF. The CDR3 DNA sequence: TGTGCCAGCAGTTTGACACCGACCTACGAGCAGTACTTC.

This clonotype showed up many times. The chain uses TRBV28 and TRBJ2-1; 7 nucleotides agree with TRBD2. CDR1 is MDHEN and CDR2 is SYDVKM in the germline V gene. The V and J ends lost 6 bases and 8 bases, in that order; junction bases with no gene match: 16. CDR3 length equals 16 residues. CDR3 nucleotides: TGTGCCAGCAGACCAACCGTCGGGGGGTGGATGGATGAGCAGTTCTTC. Amino acids: CASRPTVGGWMDEQFF.

The chain uses TRBV3-1 and TRBJ2-1; the match to TRBD2 covers 9 bases. CDR3 length equals 15 residues. In germline, CDR1 is LGHDT, CDR2 YNNKEL (reference sequence). V shed 6 bases and J 8 bases; nucleotides not matched to a gene: 11. In DNA, the CDR3 is TGTGCCAGCAGGCGAGCGGGGGGTCGGACGGATGAGCAGTTCTTC. Translating gives CASRRAGGRTDEQFF.

This clonotype was counted between two and nine times. The chain couples TRBV19 to TRBJ1-1; 7 nucleotides line up with TRBD1. The V segment lost 3 bases and the J segment 4 bases; nucleotides outside the gene matches: 14. The germline V gene encodes CDR1 LNHDA and CDR2 SQIVND (reference sequence). The CDR3 extends over 17 amino acids. The CDR3 here is CASSIWEGADLATEAFF. The DNA of the CDR3 is TGTGCCAGTAGTATTTGGGAGGGGGCGGATTTGGCCACTGAAGCTTTCTTT. Variable domain in full (rest from reference TRBV19 and TRBJ1-1): DGGITQSPKYLFRKEGQNVTLSCEQNLNHDAMYWYRQDPGQGLRLIYYSQIVNDFQKGDIAEGYSVSREKKESFPLTVTSAQKNPTAFYLCASSIWEGADLATEAFFGQGTRLTVV.

This clonotype was seen repeatedly, ten times or more. This chain joins TRBV7-2 and TRBJ1-3, with D uncertain. Trimming took 4 bases from V and 3 from J, leaving 7 bases between them. This CDR3 contains 13 residues. In germline, CDR1 is SGHTA, CDR2 FQGNSA. CDR3 bases: TGTGCCAGCAGCTACAAGCATGGAAACACCATATATTTT. This translates into CASSYKHGNTIYF.

This clonotype was counted many times. The chain recombines TRBV12-3 or TRBV12-4 with TRBJ1-5; D may be TRBD1 (6 bases). The CDR3 contains 14 residues. V shed 1 base and J shed 7 bases, with 11 bases lying between them. The CDR3 DNA reads TGTGCCAGCAGTTTAGACAGGGAGGGACAGCCCCAGCATTTT. It yields the protein CASSLDREGQPQHF.

This clonotype was recorded at least ten times. CDR3 sequence (DNA): TGTGCCAGCCGAACTCCAGGGGACAGCACAGATACGCAGTATTTT. This translates into CASRTPGDSTDTQYF. This chain joins TRBV6-2 or TRBV6-3 and TRBJ2-3, with D perhaps TRBD1 (6 bases). The CDR3 extends over 15 amino acids. From germline, CDR1 is MNHEY and CDR2 SVGEGT. V shed 8 bases and J shed 0 bases, with 15 bases lying between them.

This chain joins TRBV5-4 and TRBJ2-7; 10 bases are a match to TRBD2. The CDR3 covers 15 residues. V dropped 4 bases and J dropped 6; count of bases not matched to a gene: 10. Per germline, CDR1 SGHNT and CDR2 YYREEE (reference sequence). The CDR3 loop reads CASSHRWLAGAEQYF. The CDR3 DNA sequence: TGTGCCAGCAGCCACCGTTGGCTAGCGGGAGCCGAGCAGTACTTC. The full variable domain, rest sourced from reference TRBV5-4 and TRBJ2-7, is ETGVTQSPTHLIKTRGQQVTLRCSSQSGHNTVSWYQQALGQGPQFIFQYYREEENGRGNFPPRFSGLQFPNYSSELNVNALELDDSALYLCASSHRWLAGAEQYFGPGTRLTVT.

Points on this clonotype: Since a much larger clone is just one base distant, this may be a read error. The V and J genes are TRBV20-1 and TRBJ1-1; 7 bases match TRBD1. Losses at the gene ends were 5 bases for V and 11 bases for J; bases not matched to a gene: 17. Germline V gives CDR1 DFQATT, CDR2 SNEGSKA (reference sequence). CDR3 size: 14 residues. The CDR3 DNA reads as TGCAGTGCTGACGGAGGACAGGAGGTTCTAGGGGCTTTCTTT. Translated, it gives CSADGGQEVLGAFF.

Many counts were recorded for this clonotype. This chain links TRBV6-2 or TRBV6-3 with TRBJ2-1; the match to TRBD2 covers 7 bases. V dropped 0 bases and J dropped 1; count of bases not matched to a gene: 3. Germline V gives CDR1 MNHEY, CDR2 SVGEGT. This CDR3 region has 16 residues. Here the CDR3 DNA reads TGTGCCAGCAGTTACTCGGGAGGGAATTCCTACAATGAGCAGTTCTTC. Translation: CASSYSGGNSYNEQFF.

The table lists this clonotype with a few counts. The rearrangement joins TRBV20-1 to TRBJ2-1; D call uncertain. This CDR3 has 12 amino acids. Trimming cost V 2 bases and J 6 bases, with 8 bases left between them. Germline-derived CDR1 and CDR2 are DFQATT and SNEGSKA (reference sequence). CDR3 nucleotide sequence: TGCAGTGCTAGACTCATCGGCAATGAGCAGTTCTTC. Protein sequence: CSARLIGNEQFF.

With regard to this clonotype: This may be a read error: a much more frequent sequence differs by one nucleotide. V gene TRBV5-5 combines with J gene TRBJ2-7, with 10 bases aligning to TRBD1. The length of the CDR3 is 13 residues. V gave up 4 bases and J gave up 9 bases; unmatched junction bases: 7. Per germline, CDR1 SGHKS and CDR2 YYEKEE (reference sequence). The CDR3 spells CASSRDRGNGQYV. The CDR3 nucleotides are TGTGCCAGCAGCAGGGACAGGGGAAACGGGCAGTACGTC.

V usage is TRBV14 and J usage is TRBJ2-2; perhaps D is TRBD1 or TRBD2 (5 bases each). The germline V gene encodes CDR1 SGHDN and CDR2 FVKESK. The CDR3 sequence is 13 residues long. V was shortened by 7 bases and J by 6 bases, with 12 bases between the two germline ends. The CDR3 nucleotides read TGTGCCAGCAACCAGGGACGCGCCGGGGAGCTGTTTTTT. It is translated as CASNQGRAGELFF. The whole variable domain, filled in from reference TRBV14 and TRBJ2-2, reads EAGVTQFPSHSVIEKGQTVTLRCDPISGHDNLYWYRRVMGKEIKFLLHFVKESKQDESGMPNNRFLAERTGGTYSTLKVQPAELEDSGVYFCASNQGRAGELFFGEGSRLTVL.

This rearrangement joins TRBV20-1 to TRBJ2-7; perhaps TRBD1 as D (6 bases). The germline V gene has CDR1 DFQATT and CDR2 SNEGSKA (reference sequence). V gave up 0 bases and J gave up 4 bases, with 19 bases separating them. CDR3 length equals 16 residues. The CDR3 here is CSARDGSPGQPYEQYV. The CDR3 bases are TGCAGTGCTAGAGATGGGTCCCCTGGACAGCCGTACGAGCAGTACGTC.

About this clonotype itself: A far more abundant clone sits one base away, making this likely a read error. J is TRBJ1-2 and V is TRBV7-2, with 8 nucleotides matching TRBD1. Losses at the gene ends were 5 bases for V and 2 bases for J; bases not matched to a gene: 4. The CDR3 length is 14 residues. Germline V lookup: CDR1 SGHTA, CDR2 FQGNSA. CDR3 in amino acids: CTSSPGTGNYGYTF. CDR3 coding DNA: TGTACCAGCAGCCCAGGGACAGGAAACTATGGCTACACCTTC.

About this clonotype: One end of the junction is discordant with germline, which a read error may explain. The V and J genes are TRBV12-3 or TRBV12-4 and TRBJ1-6, with no clear D. There are 18 residues in the CDR3. In nucleotides, the CDR3 is TGTGCCAGCGGTTTACCCCCCCGCCCGAGCTCCTATAATTCACCCCTCCACTTT. This sequence encodes CASGLPPRPSSYNSPLHF.

This clonotype was seen ten or more times. The chain combines TRBV6-1 with TRBJ1-5; TRBD1 matches 8 bases. CDR3 size: 18 residues. Germline lookup yields CDR1 MNHNS and CDR2 SASEGT. The V segment lost 6 bases and the J segment 6 bases; nucleotides outside the gene matches: 19. DNA for the CDR3: TGTGCCAGCAGCTTTCCCCCGCCCGACAGGGGTATCGGTCAGCCCCAGCATTTT. Encoded protein: CASSFPPPDRGIGQPQHF.

This clonotype was counted ten times or more. V usage is TRBV20-1 and J usage is TRBJ1-1, with D tentatively TRBD1 (6 bases). Germline CDR1 is DFQATT and CDR2 is SNEGSKA (reference sequence). The V gene lost 4 bases and the J gene lost 0 bases, with 24 bases spanning the gap. The CDR3 totals 18 residues. CDR3 protein: CSATNPYGGFLMNTEAFF. Here the CDR3 DNA reads TGCAGTGCTACGAACCCTTACGGGGGCTTCTTAATGAACACTGAAGCTTTCTTT.

This clonotype was observed at least ten times. V is TRBV20-1 and J is TRBJ2-3; 7 positions match TRBD1. The trim removed 6 bases at V and 4 bases at J, leaving 7 bases unmatched. Germline V gives CDR1 DFQATT, CDR2 SNEGSKA (reference sequence). This CDR3 is 13 amino acids long. CDR3 loop: CSALDRAPDTQYF. In DNA form, the CDR3 reads TGCAGTGCCCTCGACAGGGCCCCAGATACGCAGTATTTT.

In its sample, this clonotype was seen once. The V call is TRBV4-2, the J call TRBJ1-3; D possibly corresponds to TRBD1 (6 bases). This CDR3 has 16 amino acids. V gave up 3 bases and J gave up 0 bases, with 12 bases separating them. From germline, CDR1 is LGHNA and CDR2 YNFKEQ. The CDR3 protein is CASSQVTGSSGNTIYF. DNA of the CDR3: TGTGCCAGCAGCCAGGTTACAGGGAGCTCTGGAAACACCATATATTTT.

This clonotype was detected many times. This chain connects TRBV2 to TRBJ1-3; the D gene is possibly TRBD1 (6 bases). The V end lost 6 bases, the J end lost 3 bases, and 12 bases lay between the germline ends. Looked up from germline, CDR1 is SNHLY and CDR2 is FYNNEI. The length of the CDR3 is 14 residues. Here the CDR3 DNA reads TGTGCCAGCAGACCACAGGGACATGGAAACACCATATATTTT. Its protein product is CASRPQGHGNTIYF.